A selection of T cell receptor beta chains follows, all from one sample in a study of T-cell memory formation after mild COVID-19. MiXCR, applied by TCRdb to the 5' RACE reads, yields one record per CDR3 protein. The sample contains about 430,000 distinct CDR3 sequences, roughly 18% of which appear only once. The sequencing input was PBMCs or a T cell subset sorted from them (not recorded which). These receptors came from a man younger than 35 who had mild COVID-19 (a few samples of this study predate the infection). Cell type and time point are not known. Each CDR3 is given with its conserved first and last residue. The order of the fields is D gene, clone size, V gene, J gene, CDR3 DNA, CDR3 protein. A D gene is named only where the DNA matches it firmly. Rows may omit the clone size; those that give it use once, few, many or a size class.

>TRBD2|NA|TRBV29-1|TRBJ2-5
TGCAGCGTTGGGACCTTAGCGGGGGTAGGGGAGACCCAGTACTTC
CSVGTLAGVGETQYF
>TRBD2|NA|TRBV9|TRBJ2-3
TGTGCCAGCAGCGTAGCGGCTAGCGGGGGGTCCACGCAGTATTTT
CASSVAASGGSTQYF
>NA|few|TRBV15|TRBJ1-6
TGTGCCACCAGCAGAGTTAGGGTTAATTCACCCCTCCACTTT
CATSRVRVNSPLHF
>TRBD1|many|TRBV7-8|TRBJ1-4
TGTGCCAGCAGCAGGGACAGGAATGAAAAACTGTTTTTT
CASSRDRNEKLFF
>TRBD1|few|TRBV5-1|TRBJ1-1
TGCGCCAGCAGCTCCCACCGGGACAGGGGTGAGACTGAAGCTTTCTTT
CASSSHRDRGETEAFF
>NA|NA|TRBV27|TRBJ2-6
TGTGCCAGCAGCGGGGTTACTGGGGCCAACGTCCTGACTTTC
CASSGVTGANVLTF
>NA|few|TRBV12-3/TRBV12-4|TRBJ2-1
TGTGCCAGCAGAGACTGGAGCTCCTACAATGAGCAGTTCTTC
CASRDWSSYNEQFF
>NA|NA|TRBV6-5|TRBJ2-4
TGTGCCAGCAGTTACTCTTACGGCTCCTCCAACATTCAGTACTTC
CASSYSYGSSNIQYF
>NA|few|TRBV5-1|TRBJ2-5
TGCGCCAGCAGCTCGACCAGACCGGCCCCGCGGGAGACCCAGTACTTC
CASSSTRPAPRETQYF
>NA|few|TRBV29-1|TRBJ2-7
TGCAGCGTTATGGCGGGGAGCTCCTACGAGCAGTACTTC
CSVMAGSSYEQYF
>TRBD2|few|TRBV5-1|TRBJ2-3
TGCGCCAGCAGCTCGGAGCGGGGGTTCAGCACAGATACGCAGTATTTT
CASSSERGFSTDTQYF
>TRBD1|NA|TRBV30|TRBJ2-7
TGTGCCTGGATTGACAGGGGGCTAGAGCAGTACTTC
CAWIDRGLEQYF
>NA|NA|TRBV2|TRBJ2-5
TGTGCCAGCAGTGGAGCCGTCCAAGAGACCCAGTACTTC
CASSGAVQETQYF
>NA|few|TRBV6-5|TRBJ1-4
TGTGCCAGCAGTTACTCGTGGGAGTCCCCAGAAAAACTGTTTTTT
CASSYSWESPEKLFF
>NA|NA|TRBV5-1|TRBJ2-7
TGCGCCAGCAGCTTGGGACAGGTCCAGTACTTC
CASSLGQVQYF
>TRBD2|few|TRBV11-2|TRBJ2-4
TGTGCCAGCAGCCCTAGCGGCCTAGCCAAAAACATTCAGTACTTC
CASSPSGLAKNIQYF
>NA|few|TRBV7-2|TRBJ2-4
TGTGCCAGCAGCCTAATTTCGACCACTCAAAACATTCAGTACTTC
CASSLISTTQNIQYF
>TRBD1|many|TRBV7-2|TRBJ1-2
TGTGCCAGCAGTTGGACAGGGGACTATGGCTACACCTTC
CASSWTGDYGYTF
>NA|few|TRBV6-5|TRBJ2-2
TGTGCCAGCAGTTATGTGGGGGCCGGGGAGCTGTTTTTT
CASSYVGAGELFF
>NA|few|TRBV25-1|TRBJ2-7
TGTGCCAGCAGTTTGGAAGGTTTCGCCTACGAGCAGTACTTC
CASSLEGFAYEQYF
>TRBD2|few|TRBV24-1|TRBJ2-3
TGTGCCACCAGTGATATGCTAGCGGGGGGCACAGATACGCAGTATTTT
CATSDMLAGGTDTQYF
>NA|NA|TRBV20-1|TRBJ2-2
TGCAGTGCTAGAGGAGCATCGAACACCGGGGAGCTGTTTTTT
CSARGASNTGELFF
>NA|NA|TRBV6-1|TRBJ1-1
TGTGCCAGCAGTGTGCATCTTATGAACACTGAAGCTTTCTTT
CASSVHLMNTEAFF
>TRBD1|NA|TRBV7-9|TRBJ1-1
TGTGCCAGCAGCCGACAGGGGAGCAACACTGAAGCTTTCTTT
CASSRQGSNTEAFF
>TRBD1|NA|TRBV19|TRBJ2-3
TGTGCCAGCGGCAGGGGGCCCCTCACAGATACGCAGTATTTT
CASGRGPLTDTQYF
>NA|many|TRBV7-6|TRBJ2-6
TGTGCCAGCAGTAGAGGACAAACCTCTGGGGCCAACGTCCTGACTTTC
CASSRGQTSGANVLTF
>NA|NA|TRBV7-3|TRBJ1-1
TGTGCCAGCACCTTACCGGCGGACGGGAACACTGAAGCTTTCTTT
CASTLPADGNTEAFF
>NA|NA|TRBV7-3|TRBJ1-2
TGTGCCAGCAGCTTGAATGGGGGGAACGGCAACTATGGCTACACCTTC
CASSLNGGNGNYGYTF
>NA|few|TRBV7-9|TRBJ1-3
TGTGCCAGCAGCGCACAGACGACCTCTGGAAACACCATATATTTT
CASSAQTTSGNTIYF
>NA|NA|TRBV9|TRBJ2-5
TGTGCCAGCAGCGTAGGTAGAAACCAAGAGACCCAGTACTTC
CASSVGRNQETQYF
>TRBD1|NA|TRBV18|TRBJ2-1
TGTGCCAGCTCACCCGGACAGGGGGAATTTGATGAGCAGTTCTTC
CASSPGQGEFDEQFF
>TRBD1|NA|TRBV5-3|TRBJ2-2
TGTGCCAGAAGCTGGACAGGGGGCGAAGGGGAGCTGTTTTTT
CARSWTGGEGELFF
>TRBD2|many|TRBV7-3|TRBJ2-5
TGTGCCAGCAGCCGGGGACTAGGAGAGACCCAGTACTTC
CASSRGLGETQYF
>NA|NA|TRBV7-2|TRBJ2-5
TGTGCCAGCAGCTTAGCACCGGGACAAGAGACCAAGTACTTC
CASSLAPGQETKYF
>TRBD1|few|TRBV9|TRBJ2-1
TGTGCCAGCAGCGCGGGACAGGGTGAGCAGTTCTTC
CASSAGQGEQFF
>TRBD1|few|TRBV10-1|TRBJ2-5
TGCGCCAGCTCCGGTCCCGGGACAGGGCAAGAGACCCAGTACTTC
CASSGPGTGQETQYF
>TRBD1|few|TRBV18|TRBJ1-2
TGTGCCAGCTCTTCAGACAGGGGAGGCGTTGGCTACACCTTC
CASSSDRGGVGYTF
>NA|few|TRBV25-1|TRBJ1-2
TGTGCCAGCCGGGGCGAGGGAGGTGGCTACACCTTC
CASRGEGGGYTF
>TRBD1|NA|TRBV5-1|TRBJ2-1
TGCGCCAGCAGCGCCGGGACAGGGGGGATCGATGAGCAGTTCTTC
CASSAGTGGIDEQFF
>NA|many|TRBV9|TRBJ2-3
TGTGCCAGCAGCCCTCGACAGGATATCACAGATACGCAGTATTTT
CASSPRQDITDTQYF
>NA|few|TRBV19|TRBJ1-1
TGTGCCAGTAGGATGTCGCAGAACACTGAAGCTTTCTTT
CASRMSQNTEAFF
>TRBD1|many|TRBV12-3/TRBV12-4|TRBJ1-6
TGTGCCAGCCGCAGGGGGTTCGATTCACCCCTCCACTTT
CASRRGFDSPLHF
>TRBD1|few|TRBV6-2/TRBV6-3|TRBJ1-1
TGTGCCAGCAGCCGATGGACAGGGTATGGGAACACTGAAGCTTTCTTT
CASSRWTGYGNTEAFF
>NA|NA|TRBV6-6|TRBJ1-2
TGTGCCAGCAGGAACAGACAGTCCCTCTATGGCTACACCTTC
CASRNRQSLYGYTF
>NA|NA|TRBV9|TRBJ1-2
TGTGCCAGCAGAGTAGCAGGTCGTAACTATGGCTACACCTTC
CASRVAGRNYGYTF
>NA|many|TRBV19|TRBJ2-1
TGTGCCAGTAGTGTCGGGACACTACTTACGCAGTTCTTC
CASSVGTLLTQFF
>TRBD1|few|TRBV7-2|TRBJ1-2
TGTGCCAGCAGCTCCCTCTCCGGGACAGGGGTTTTCTATGGCTACACCTTC
CASSSLSGTGVFYGYTF
>NA|few|TRBV5-1|TRBJ2-1
TGCGCCAGCAGCTTGACGGCCGAATTTAACAATGAGCAGTTCTTC
CASSLTAEFNNEQFF
>NA|NA|TRBV5-8|TRBJ1-2
TGTGCCAGCAGCTTGTACGCAGGTACAGGCTACACCTTC
CASSLYAGTGYTF
>NA|many|TRBV5-1|TRBJ1-2
TGCGCCAGCAGCTTGGAATTTCGGGGCCAGGCCACCTTC
CASSLEFRGQATF
>TRBD2|few|TRBV7-2|TRBJ2-1
TGTGCCAGCAGCTTAGGGCGTCGGCGGGGGGGACACAATGAGCAGTTCTTC
CASSLGRRRGGHNEQFF
>NA|NA|TRBV11-2|TRBJ2-2
TGTGCCAGCAGCTTATCATTCACCGGGGAGCTGTTTTTT
CASSLSFTGELFF
>TRBD2|NA|TRBV4-1|TRBJ2-7
TGCGCCAGCAGCCAAGTGGGGAGGGGCGGAATGGCCTACGAGCAGTACTTC
CASSQVGRGGMAYEQYF
>NA|few|TRBV5-1|TRBJ1-1
TGCGCCAGCAGCTTGGGGCGTTTGCAGGGACGCACTGAAGCTTTCTTT
CASSLGRLQGRTEAFF
>NA|NA|TRBV20-1|TRBJ1-3
TGCAGTGCTAGGAATCCAGGGCCTGGAAACACCATATATTTT
CSARNPGPGNTIYF